The entry below describes one TCR beta chain. This sample is drawn from a study of blood T cell repertoires in COVID-19. Study information: PBMCs, B-cell-depleted T cells, or T cells were the source of the cDNA or gDNA that made up the material.

Measured with immunoSEQ multiplex PCR; TCRdb has only the in-frame clones, and not every one. Of 42,000 or so clones in the sample, 92% were seen once. The CDR3 has 15 amino acids. Germline V gene sequence: CDR1 LNHDA, CDR2 SQIVND (reference sequence). Trimming left V 5 bases short and J 0 bases short, with 11 bases between. The receptor's source is a man aged 50-60 years with active COVID-19. The gene calls are TRBV19 and TRBJ2-1, with D perhaps matching TRBD1 (5 bases). Sequenced material: peripheral blood. CDR3 sequence (DNA): TGTGCCAGTAGTCCATGGGGCGTCTCCTACAATGAGCAGTTCTTC. Translation: CASSPWGVSYNEQFF.